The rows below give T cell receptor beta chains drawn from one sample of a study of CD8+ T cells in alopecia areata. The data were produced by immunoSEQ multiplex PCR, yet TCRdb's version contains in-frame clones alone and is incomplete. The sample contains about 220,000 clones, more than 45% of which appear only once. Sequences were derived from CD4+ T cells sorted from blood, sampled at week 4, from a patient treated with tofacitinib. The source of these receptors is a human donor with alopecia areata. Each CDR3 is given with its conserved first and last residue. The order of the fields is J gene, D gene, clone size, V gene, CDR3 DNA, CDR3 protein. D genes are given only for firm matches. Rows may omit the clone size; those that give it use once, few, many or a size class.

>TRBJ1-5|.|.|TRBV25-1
TGTGCCAGCAGCGGGACAAGCAATCAGCCCCAGCATTTT
CASSGTSNQPQHF
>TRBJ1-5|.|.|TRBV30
TGTGCCTGGAGTCCCGGCAGGGGCAATCAGCCCCAGCATTTT
CAWSPGRGNQPQHF
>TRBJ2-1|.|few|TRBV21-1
TGTGCCAGCAGCAAAGAAGTGCGGACTGAGCAGTTCTTC
CASSKEVRTEQFF
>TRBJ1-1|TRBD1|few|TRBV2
TGTGCCAGCACCCCGGACAGGGAGACTGAAGCTTTCTTT
CASTPDRETEAFF
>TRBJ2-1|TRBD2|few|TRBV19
TGTGCCAGTAGTTCTACTAGCGGGGGGGCCTACAATGAGCAGTTCTTC
CASSSTSGGAYNEQFF
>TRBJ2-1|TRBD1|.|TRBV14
TGTGCCAGCAGCTGGGACAGTAACAATGAGCAGTTCTTC
CASSWDSNNEQFF
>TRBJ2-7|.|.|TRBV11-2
TGTGCCAGCAGCCTCCAGGTGGTTCCCATCGAGCAGTACTTC
CASSLQVVPIEQYF
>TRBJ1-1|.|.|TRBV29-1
TGCAGCGGGAGGGACACTGAAGCTTTCTTT
CSGRDTEAFF
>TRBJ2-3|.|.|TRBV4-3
TGCGCCAGCAGCCCAGGGGCGGAGTGGGATACGCAGTATTTT
CASSPGAEWDTQYF
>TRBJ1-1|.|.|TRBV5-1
TGCGCCAGCAGCTTCGACAGCTTGAACACTGAAGCTTTCTTT
CASSFDSLNTEAFF
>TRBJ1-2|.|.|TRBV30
TGTGCCTGGAGTTCCGGGACAAACTATGGCTACACCTTC
CAWSSGTNYGYTF
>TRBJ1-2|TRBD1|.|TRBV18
TGTGCCAGCTCACCCCCCTCCCACAGGGGGAATGGCTACACCTTC
CASSPPSHRGNGYTF
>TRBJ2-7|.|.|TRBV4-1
TGCGCCAGCAGCCTCCAGGGATTCTACGAGCAGTACTTC
CASSLQGFYEQYF
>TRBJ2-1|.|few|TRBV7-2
TGTGCCAGCAGCCCCTTGGGAAGGGTGGACAATGAGCAGTTCTTC
CASSPLGRVDNEQFF
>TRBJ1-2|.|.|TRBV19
TGTGCCAGTAGTATAGATCGAGGGGACGGCTACACCTTC
CASSIDRGDGYTF
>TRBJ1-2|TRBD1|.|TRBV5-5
TGTGCCAGCGTCCATCCCGGGACAGGGGGCGCCGGTGGCTACACCTTC
CASVHPGTGGAGGYTF
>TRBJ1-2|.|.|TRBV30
TGTGCCTGGACCCAGGGTCCCTATGTTGGCTACACCTTC
CAWTQGPYVGYTF
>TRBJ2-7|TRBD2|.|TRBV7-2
TGTGCCAGCAGCCCCACGCGGGGGGGATCAGAGCAGTACTTC
CASSPTRGGSEQYF
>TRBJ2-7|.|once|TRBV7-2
TGTGCCAGCAGCTTAGCGGGAGAGGTTAAATCCTACGAGCAGTACTTC
CASSLAGEVKSYEQYF
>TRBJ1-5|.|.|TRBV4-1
TGCGCCAGCAGCCAAGTGTGGCAGCAGCCCCAGCATTTT
CASSQVWQQPQHF
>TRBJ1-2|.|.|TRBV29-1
TGCAGCGTTGAAAGCGACCAGGGCCCTGGCTACACCTTC
CSVESDQGPGYTF
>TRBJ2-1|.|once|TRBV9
TGTGCCAGCAGCGTAGGCAGTAGCGGTTCCTACAATGAGCAGTTCTTC
CASSVGSSGSYNEQFF
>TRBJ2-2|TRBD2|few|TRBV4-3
TGCGCCAGCAGCCAAGATCTGGGTAGCGGGGGGCTTAACACCGGGGAGCTGTTTTTT
CASSQDLGSGGLNTGELFF
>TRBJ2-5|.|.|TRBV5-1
TGCGCCAGCAGCTTGGCCGGCGGAGGCCAAGAGACCCAGTACTTC
CASSLAGGGQETQYF
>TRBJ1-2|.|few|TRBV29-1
TGCAGCGTTGACCATACAGGGACGGACTATGGCTACACCTTC
CSVDHTGTDYGYTF
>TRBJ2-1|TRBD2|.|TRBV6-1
TGTGCCAGCAGTGAACTGCCGGGACTAGCGGACAATGAGCAGTTCTTC
CASSELPGLADNEQFF
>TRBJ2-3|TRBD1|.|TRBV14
TGTGCCAGCGCCACGGGACAGAGCACAGATACGCAGTATTTT
CASATGQSTDTQYF
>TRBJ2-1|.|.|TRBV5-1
TGCGCCAGCAGCTTGGAAGTGCTAGCAGAATACAATGAGCAGTTCTTC
CASSLEVLAEYNEQFF
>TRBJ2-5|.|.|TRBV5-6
TGTGCCAGCAGCTTGGCCGAAGAGACCCAGTACTTC
CASSLAEETQYF
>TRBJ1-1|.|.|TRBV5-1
TGCGCCAGCAGCTCACTTGGGACGGCGAACACTGAAGCTTTCTTT
CASSSLGTANTEAFF
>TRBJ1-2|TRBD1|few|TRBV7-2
TGTGCCAGCAGCCCACGGACAGGGGACTATGGCTACACCTTC
CASSPRTGDYGYTF
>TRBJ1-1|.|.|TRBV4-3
TGCGCCAGCAGCCAAGAGCAGGGGAACACTGAAGCTTTCTTT
CASSQEQGNTEAFF
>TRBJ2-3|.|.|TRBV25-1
TGTGCCAGCAGCCGCGCTGGGGGCACAGATACGCAGTATTTT
CASSRAGGTDTQYF
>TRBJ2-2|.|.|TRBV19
TGTGCCGGCCGGGACAAAATGAACACCGGGGAGCTGTTTTTT
CAGRDKMNTGELFF
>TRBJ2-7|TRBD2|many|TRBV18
TGTGCCAGCTCACCCGCGGGAGGTTACGAGCAGTACTTC
CASSPAGGYEQYF
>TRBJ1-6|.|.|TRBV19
TGTGCCAGTAGTATAGGAGGCCCACCCCTCCACTTT
CASSIGGPPLHF
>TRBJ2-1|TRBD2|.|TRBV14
TGTGCCAGCAGCCACCCGACGCGACTAGCGGGGATCAATGAGCAGTTCTTC
CASSHPTRLAGINEQFF
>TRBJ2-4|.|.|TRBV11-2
TGTGCCAGCAGCTTAGATCGGGTGGGTCTGGCCAAAAACATTCAGTACTTC
CASSLDRVGLAKNIQYF
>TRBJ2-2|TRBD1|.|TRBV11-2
TGTGCCAGCAGCTTAGCGACAGGGTCCACCGGGGAGCTGTTTTTT
CASSLATGSTGELFF
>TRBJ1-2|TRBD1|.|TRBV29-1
TGCAGCGTTGGGACAGGGGCCTCCAACTATGGCTACACCTTC
CSVGTGASNYGYTF
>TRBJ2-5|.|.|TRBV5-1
TGCGCCAGCAGCTTGGGGAGGGTCGAAGAGACCCAGTACTTC
CASSLGRVEETQYF